This record concerns one T cell receptor (beta chain) sequence. These data come from a study of blood T cell repertoires in COVID-19. Across the whole study: The origin of the acute and convalescent COVID-19 samples was the United States, Italy and Spain. In each case, the material was cDNA or gDNA derived from T cells, B-cell-depleted T cells, or PBMCs.

CDR3 length: 15 amino acids. Trimming left V 0 bases short and J 6 bases short, with 9 bases between. Germline assignment: CDR1 LNHNV and CDR2 YYDKDF (reference sequence). Methods used by the authors: Amplifying reference gene primers gave estimates of nucleated cell counts. Data came from immunoSEQ multiplex PCR; TCRdb stores just in-frame clones and leaves some out. The DNA gave D and trimming, while V, J and clone size come from that table. The data contain fewer than 150,000 clones, 75% to 90% of them singletons. The sequence was obtained from a woman in her thirties or forties with acute or convalescent COVID-19. Material for sequencing was peripheral blood. This chain links TRBV15 with TRBJ1-6; the D gene is possibly TRBD1 (5 bases). The CDR3 protein is CATSRDVQGNSPLHF. CDR3 nucleotide sequence: TGTGCCACCAGCAGAGATGTTCAGGGTAATTCACCCCTCCACTTT. The variable domain in full, completed from reference TRBV15 and TRBJ1-6, reads DAMVIQNPRYQVTQFGKPVTLSCSQTLNHNVMYWYQQKSSQAPKLLFHYYDKDFNNEADTPDNFQSRRPNTSFCFLDIRSPGLGDTAMYLCATSRDVQGNSPLHFGNGTRLTVT.